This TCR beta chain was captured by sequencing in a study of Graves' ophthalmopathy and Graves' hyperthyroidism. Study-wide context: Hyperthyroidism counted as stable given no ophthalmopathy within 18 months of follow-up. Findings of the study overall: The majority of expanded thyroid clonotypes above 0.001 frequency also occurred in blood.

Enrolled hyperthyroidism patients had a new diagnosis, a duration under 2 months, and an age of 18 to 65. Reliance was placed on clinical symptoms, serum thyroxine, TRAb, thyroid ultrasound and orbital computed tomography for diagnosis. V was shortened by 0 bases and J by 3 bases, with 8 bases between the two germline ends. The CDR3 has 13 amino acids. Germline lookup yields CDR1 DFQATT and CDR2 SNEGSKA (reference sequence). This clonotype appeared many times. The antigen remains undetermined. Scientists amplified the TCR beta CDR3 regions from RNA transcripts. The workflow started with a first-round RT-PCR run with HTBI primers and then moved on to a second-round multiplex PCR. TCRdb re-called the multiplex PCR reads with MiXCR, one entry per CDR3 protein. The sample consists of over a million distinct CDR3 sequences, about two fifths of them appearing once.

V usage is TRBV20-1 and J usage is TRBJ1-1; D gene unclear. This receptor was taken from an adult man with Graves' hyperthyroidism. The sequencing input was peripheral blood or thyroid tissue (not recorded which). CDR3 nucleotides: TGCAGTGCTAGAGATCGCCTATACACTGAAGCTTTCTTT. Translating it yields CSARDRLYTEAFF.